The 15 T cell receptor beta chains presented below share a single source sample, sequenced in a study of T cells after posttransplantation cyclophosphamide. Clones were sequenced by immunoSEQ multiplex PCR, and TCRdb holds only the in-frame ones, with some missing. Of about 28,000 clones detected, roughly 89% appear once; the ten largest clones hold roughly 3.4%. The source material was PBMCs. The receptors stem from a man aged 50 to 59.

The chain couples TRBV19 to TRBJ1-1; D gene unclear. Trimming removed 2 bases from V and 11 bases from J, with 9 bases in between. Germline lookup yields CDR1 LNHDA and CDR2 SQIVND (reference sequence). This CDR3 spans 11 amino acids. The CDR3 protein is CASSITSTAFF. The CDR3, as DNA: TGTGCCAGTAGTATAACCTCTACCGCTTTCTTT.

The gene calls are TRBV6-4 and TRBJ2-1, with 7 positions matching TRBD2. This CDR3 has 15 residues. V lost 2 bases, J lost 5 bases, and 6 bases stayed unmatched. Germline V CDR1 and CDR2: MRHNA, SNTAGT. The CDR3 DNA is TGTGCCAGCAGTGACAACCGGGGAGGGGACAATGAGCAGTTCTTC. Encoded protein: CASSDNRGGDNEQFF.

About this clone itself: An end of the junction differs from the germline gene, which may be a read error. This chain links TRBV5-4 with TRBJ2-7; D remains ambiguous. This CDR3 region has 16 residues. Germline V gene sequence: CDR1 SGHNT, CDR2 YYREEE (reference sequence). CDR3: CAGSSPIGEVSYEQYF. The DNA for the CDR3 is TGTGCCGGCAGCTCTCCGATAGGCGAGGTCTCCTACGAGCAGTACTTC.

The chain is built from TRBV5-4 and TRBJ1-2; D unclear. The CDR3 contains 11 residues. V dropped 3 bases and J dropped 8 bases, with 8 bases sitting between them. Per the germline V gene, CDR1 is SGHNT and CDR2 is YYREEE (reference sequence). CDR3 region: CASSSVQGYTF. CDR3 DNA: TGTGCCAGCAGCTCGGTGCAAGGCTACACCTTC.

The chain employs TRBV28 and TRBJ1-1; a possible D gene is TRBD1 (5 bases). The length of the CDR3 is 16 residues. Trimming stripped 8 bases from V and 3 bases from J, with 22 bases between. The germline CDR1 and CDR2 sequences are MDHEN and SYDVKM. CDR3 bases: TGTGCCAGCGACGCAGGGCCCTGGCTACTCGACACTGAAGCTTTCTTT. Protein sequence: CASDAGPWLLDTEAFF.

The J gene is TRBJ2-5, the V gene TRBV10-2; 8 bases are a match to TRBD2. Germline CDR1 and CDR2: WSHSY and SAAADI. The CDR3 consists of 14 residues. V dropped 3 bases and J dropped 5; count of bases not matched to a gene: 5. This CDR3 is CASSDGLAPETQYF. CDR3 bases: TGCGCCAGCAGTGACGGACTAGCCCCCGAGACCCAGTACTTC.

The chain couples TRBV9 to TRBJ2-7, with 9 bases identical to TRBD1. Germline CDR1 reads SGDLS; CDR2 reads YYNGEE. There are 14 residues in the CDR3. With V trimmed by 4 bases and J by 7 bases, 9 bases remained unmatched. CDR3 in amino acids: CASSHRTGASEQYF. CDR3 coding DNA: TGTGCCAGCAGCCACCGGACAGGGGCCTCAGAGCAGTACTTC.

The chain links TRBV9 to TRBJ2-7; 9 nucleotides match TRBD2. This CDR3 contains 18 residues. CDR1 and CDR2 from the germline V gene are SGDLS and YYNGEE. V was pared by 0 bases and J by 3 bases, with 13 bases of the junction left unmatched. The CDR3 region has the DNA TGTGCCAGCAGCGTAGCGGTTGGGTATAGCGGGAGTAGCTACGAGCAGTACTTC. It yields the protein CASSVAVGYSGSSYEQYF.

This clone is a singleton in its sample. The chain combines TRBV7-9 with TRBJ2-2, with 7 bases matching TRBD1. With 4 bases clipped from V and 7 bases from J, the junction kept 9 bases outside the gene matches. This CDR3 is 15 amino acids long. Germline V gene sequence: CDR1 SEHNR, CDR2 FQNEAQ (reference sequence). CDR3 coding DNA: TGTGCCAGCAGCTACCCCACAGGGGTTCACGGGGAGCTGTTTTTT. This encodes CASSYPTGVHGELFF.

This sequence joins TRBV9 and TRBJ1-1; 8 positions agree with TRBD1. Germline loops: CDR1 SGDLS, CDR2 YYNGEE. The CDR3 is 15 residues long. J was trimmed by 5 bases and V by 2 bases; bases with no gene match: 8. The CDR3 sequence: CASSVLTGAFTEAFF. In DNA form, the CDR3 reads TGTGCCAGCAGCGTCCTGACAGGGGCTTTTACTGAAGCTTTCTTT.

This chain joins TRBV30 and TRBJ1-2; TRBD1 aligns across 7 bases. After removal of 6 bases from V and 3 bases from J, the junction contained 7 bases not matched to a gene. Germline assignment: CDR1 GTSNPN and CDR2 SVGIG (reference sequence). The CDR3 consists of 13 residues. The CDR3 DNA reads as TGTGCCTGCCACCGACAGGGAGACTATGGCTACACCTTC. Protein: CACHRQGDYGYTF.

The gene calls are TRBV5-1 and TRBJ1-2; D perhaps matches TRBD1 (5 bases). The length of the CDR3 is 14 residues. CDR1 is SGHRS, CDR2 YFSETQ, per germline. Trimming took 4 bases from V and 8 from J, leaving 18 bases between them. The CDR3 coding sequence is TGCGCCAGCAGCGAACCTACGGGGGGAGGCGGCTACACCTTC. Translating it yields CASSEPTGGGGYTF.

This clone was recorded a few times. As DNA, the CDR3 is TGTGCCAGCAGCTTGAAACCCGGCGGGGAGCTGTTTTTT. Translated: CASSLKPGGELFF. The chain is built from TRBV5-6 and TRBJ2-2; D remains unclear. With 1 base removed from V and 7 bases from J, the gap between germline ends came to 8 bases. Germline CDR1 reads SGHDT; CDR2 reads YYEEEE. This CDR3 contains 13 residues.

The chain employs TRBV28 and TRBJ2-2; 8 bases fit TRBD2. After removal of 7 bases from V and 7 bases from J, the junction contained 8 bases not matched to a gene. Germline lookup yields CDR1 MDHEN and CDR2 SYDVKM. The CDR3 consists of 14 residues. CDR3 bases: TGTGCCAGCAAACCAGCGGGAGAAATCGGGGAGCTGTTTTTT. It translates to CASKPAGEIGELFF.

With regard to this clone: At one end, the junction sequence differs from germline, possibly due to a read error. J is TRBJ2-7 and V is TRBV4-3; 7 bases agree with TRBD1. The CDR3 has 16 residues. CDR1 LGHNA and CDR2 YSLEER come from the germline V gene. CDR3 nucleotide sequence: TGCACCAGCAGCCAAGACAAGGGGGCTTCGTTGTACGAGCAGTACTTC. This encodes CTSSQDKGASLYEQYF.